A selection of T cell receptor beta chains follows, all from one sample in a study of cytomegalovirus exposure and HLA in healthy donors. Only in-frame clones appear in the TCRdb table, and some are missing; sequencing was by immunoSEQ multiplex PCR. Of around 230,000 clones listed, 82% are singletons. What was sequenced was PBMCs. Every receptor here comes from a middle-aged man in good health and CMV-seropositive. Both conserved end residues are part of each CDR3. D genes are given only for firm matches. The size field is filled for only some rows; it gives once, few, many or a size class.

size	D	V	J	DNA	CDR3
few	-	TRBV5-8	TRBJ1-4	TGTGCCAGCAGCTTAGTGACTCCAGGGTTGGGGAAACTGTTTTTT	CASSLVTPGLGKLFF
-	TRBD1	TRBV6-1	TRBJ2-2	TGTGCCAGTCGACAGGGGTCCGGGGAGCTGTTTTTT	CASRQGSGELFF
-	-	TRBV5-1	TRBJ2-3	TGCGCCAGCAGCTTGGCCGCACAGGGCCGCACAGATACGCAGTATTTT	CASSLAAQGRTDTQYF
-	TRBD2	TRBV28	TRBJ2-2	TGTGCCAGCAGTTTAGAACTAGCGGGAAGGGTCGGGGAGCTGTTTTTT	CASSLELAGRVGELFF
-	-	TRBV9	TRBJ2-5	TGTGCCAGCAGCGTAGGGAGGGAAGAGACCCAGTACTTC	CASSVGREETQYF
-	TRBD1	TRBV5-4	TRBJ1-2	TGTGCCAGCAGCCTGCAGGGGGCACGAGGCTACACCTTC	CASSLQGARGYTF
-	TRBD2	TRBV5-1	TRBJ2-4	TGCGCCAGCAGCTGGGGGACTAGCGGGAGGGAATGGGCCAAAAACATTCAGTACTTC	CASSWGTSGREWAKNIQYF
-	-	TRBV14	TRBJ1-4	TGTGCCAGCAGCCAAGAGGAGGAAAAACTGTTTTTT	CASSQEEEKLFF
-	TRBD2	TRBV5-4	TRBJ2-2	TGTGCCAGCAGCTCTATAGCGGGAGGGCTTGGCGGGGAGCTGTTTTTT	CASSSIAGGLGGELFF
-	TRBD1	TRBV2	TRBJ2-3	TGTGCCAGCAGTCGGACAGGGGGCGATACGCAGTATTTT	CASSRTGGDTQYF
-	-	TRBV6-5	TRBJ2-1	TGTGCCAGCTCGGGTGGCTACAATGAGCAGTTCTTC	CASSGGYNEQFF
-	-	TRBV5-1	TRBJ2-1	TGCGCCAGCAGCTTGGAGGGGGACTACAATGAGCAGTTCTTC	CASSLEGDYNEQFF
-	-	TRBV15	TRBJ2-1	TGTGCCACCAGCAGAGAGGCGGTCGTTGTTACCAATGAGCAGTTCTTC	CATSREAVVVTNEQFF
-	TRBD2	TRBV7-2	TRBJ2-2	TGTGCCAGCAGCCTAAGACTAGCGGGGTCAACCGGGGAGCTGTTTTTT	CASSLRLAGSTGELFF
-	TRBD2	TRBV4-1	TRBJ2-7	TGCGCCAGCAGCCCCCGGACTAGCGGGAGATACGAGCAGTACTTC	CASSPRTSGRYEQYF
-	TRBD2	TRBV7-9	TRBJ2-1	TGTGCCAGCAGCTTTGGACTAGCGGGATTGAATGAGCAGTTCTTC	CASSFGLAGLNEQFF
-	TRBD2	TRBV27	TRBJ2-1	TGTGCCAGCAGTTTCGCGGGGGTCCCCTACAATGAGCAGTTCTTC	CASSFAGVPYNEQFF
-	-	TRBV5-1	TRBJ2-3	TGCGCCAGCAGCTCCCCCGAGGGCACAGATACGCAGTATTTT	CASSSPEGTDTQYF
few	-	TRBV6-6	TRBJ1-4	TGTGCCAGCAGTCGCGTAACTAATGAAAAACTGTTTTTT	CASSRVTNEKLFF
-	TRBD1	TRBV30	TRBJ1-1	TGTGCCTGGAGTGTACGCTCAGGGGGCCCCACTGAAGCTTTCTTT	CAWSVRSGGPTEAFF
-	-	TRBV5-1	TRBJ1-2	TGCGCCAGCAGCTTGGCAGTTGACAGCTATGGCTACCCCTTC	CASSLAVDSYGYPF
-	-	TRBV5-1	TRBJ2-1	TGCGCCAGCAGCTTGCAGTCCTACAATGAGCAGTTCTTC	CASSLQSYNEQFF
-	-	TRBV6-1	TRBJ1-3	TGTGCCAGCAGTGAGGAGCGAATCTCTGGAAACACCATATATTTT	CASSEERISGNTIYF
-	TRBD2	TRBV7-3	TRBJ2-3	TGTGCCAGCAGCTTATATCGTAGTAGCGGGAGTGCAGATACGCAGTATTTT	CASSLYRSSGSADTQYF
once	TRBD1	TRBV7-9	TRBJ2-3	TGTGCCAGCAGCTTTTGGGCAGGGGGACCAGATACGCAGTATTTT	CASSFWAGGPDTQYF
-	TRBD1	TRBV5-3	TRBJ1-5	TGTGCCAGAAGCGCGTCCCGGGACAGGGATTTGGGCAATCAGCCCCAGCATTTT	CARSASRDRDLGNQPQHF
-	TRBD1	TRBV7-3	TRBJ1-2	TGTGCCAGCAGCTCCACCGGGGACAGGGAAAGAACGGGCTATGGCTACACCTTC	CASSSTGDRERTGYGYTF
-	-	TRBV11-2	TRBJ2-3	TGTGCCAGCAGCTTCTCGTCAGATACGCAGTATTTT	CASSFSSDTQYF
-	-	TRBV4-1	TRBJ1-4	TGCGCCAGCAGCCGCGGGACCGGAACTAATGAAAAACTGTTTTTT	CASSRGTGTNEKLFF
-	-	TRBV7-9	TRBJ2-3	TGTGCCAGCAGTGCGGGGAGTACTAGCACAGATACGCAGTATTTT	CASSAGSTSTDTQYF
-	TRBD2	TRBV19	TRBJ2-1	TGTGCCAGTATCGGCCGGGCGGGAGGGCCGAACAATGAGCAGTTCTTC	CASIGRAGGPNNEQFF
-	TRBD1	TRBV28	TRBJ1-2	TGTGCCAGCAGTTTAAGGGACAGTTATGGCTACACCTTC	CASSLRDSYGYTF
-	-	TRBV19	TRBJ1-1	TGTGCCAGTAGTATGCGGAGCGACACTGAAGCTTTCTTT	CASSMRSDTEAFF
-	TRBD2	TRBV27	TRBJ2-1	TGTGCCAGCAGTTTAGTGGCGGGAGGGCCGTGGAATGAGCAGTTCTTC	CASSLVAGGPWNEQFF
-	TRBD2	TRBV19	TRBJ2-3	TGTGCCAGTAGTTCTGGACTAGCGGCCCACACCACAGATACGCAGTATTTT	CASSSGLAAHTTDTQYF
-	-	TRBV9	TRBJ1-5	TGTGCCAGCAGCAGAGATTATAGCAATCAGCCCCAGCATTTT	CASSRDYSNQPQHF
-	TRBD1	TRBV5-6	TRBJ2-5	TGTGCCAGCAGCCCGGACAGGGCGATATACCAAGAGACCCAGTACTTC	CASSPDRAIYQETQYF
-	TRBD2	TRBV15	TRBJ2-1	TGTGCCACCAGCAGGGGGACTAGCGGGAGACACAATGAGCAGTTCTTC	CATSRGTSGRHNEQFF
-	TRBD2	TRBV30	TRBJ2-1	TGTGCCTGGAGTGTACTGGGTGCGGGAGATCCGCAGCTCTTC	CAWSVLGAGDPQLF
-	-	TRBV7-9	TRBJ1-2	TGTGCCAGCAGCCCGAGTGCAACCTCCTATGGCTACACCTTC	CASSPSATSYGYTF
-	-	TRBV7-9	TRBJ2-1	TGTGCCAGCAGCCCAACTCCGGGATCATCGCAGTTCTTC	CASSPTPGSSQFF
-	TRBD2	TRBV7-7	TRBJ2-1	TGTGCCAGCAGCTTAGGAGCGGGACTAGCGGGACCAAATGAGCAGTTCTTC	CASSLGAGLAGPNEQFF
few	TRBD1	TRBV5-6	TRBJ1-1	TGTGCCAGCAGCGGGGGACAGAAGATGAACACTGAAGCTTTCTTT	CASSGGQKMNTEAFF
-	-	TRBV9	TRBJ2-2	TGTGCCAGCAGCGGGGGGGTATCGACTCCTGGGACCGGGGAGCTGTTTTTT	CASSGGVSTPGTGELFF
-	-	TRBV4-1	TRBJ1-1	TGCGCCAGCAGCCACGGGGTTGTGACTTTCTTT	CASSHGVVTFF
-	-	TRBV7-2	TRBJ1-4	TGTGCCAGCAGCCCTTGGGGGGCAACTAATGAAAAACTGTTTTTT	CASSPWGATNEKLFF
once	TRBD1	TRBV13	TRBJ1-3	TGTGCCAGCAGCCGGGACAGGGGAAACACCATATATTTT	CASSRDRGNTIYF
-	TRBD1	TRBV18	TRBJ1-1	TGTGCCAGCTCACTTCTTATTCCGGGACAGGCGAACACTGAAGCTTTCTTT	CASSLLIPGQANTEAFF
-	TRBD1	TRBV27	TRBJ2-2	TGTGCCAGCAGGACAGGGTACAACACCGGGGAGCTGTTTTTT	CASRTGYNTGELFF
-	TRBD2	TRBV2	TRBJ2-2	TGTGCCAGCACACCCCTAGCGGGAGCTGCCGGGGAGCTGTTTTTT	CASTPLAGAAGELFF
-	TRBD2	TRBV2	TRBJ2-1	TGTGCCAGCAGGGGAACTATTGGGCGGACTAGCGGATACAATGAGCAGTTCTTC	CASRGTIGRTSGYNEQFF
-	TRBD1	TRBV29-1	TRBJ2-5	TGCAGCGTTAAGTCCGGGACAGGCGAGACCCAGTACTTC	CSVKSGTGETQYF
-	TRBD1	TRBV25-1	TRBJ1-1	TGTGCCAGCAGTGAAGAATGGACAGGGTCGGAAGCTTTCTTT	CASSEEWTGSEAFF
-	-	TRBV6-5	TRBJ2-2	TGTGCCAGCAGTTACCCCCCGCCAGGGTCGGGCGGGGAGCTGTTTTTT	CASSYPPPGSGGELFF